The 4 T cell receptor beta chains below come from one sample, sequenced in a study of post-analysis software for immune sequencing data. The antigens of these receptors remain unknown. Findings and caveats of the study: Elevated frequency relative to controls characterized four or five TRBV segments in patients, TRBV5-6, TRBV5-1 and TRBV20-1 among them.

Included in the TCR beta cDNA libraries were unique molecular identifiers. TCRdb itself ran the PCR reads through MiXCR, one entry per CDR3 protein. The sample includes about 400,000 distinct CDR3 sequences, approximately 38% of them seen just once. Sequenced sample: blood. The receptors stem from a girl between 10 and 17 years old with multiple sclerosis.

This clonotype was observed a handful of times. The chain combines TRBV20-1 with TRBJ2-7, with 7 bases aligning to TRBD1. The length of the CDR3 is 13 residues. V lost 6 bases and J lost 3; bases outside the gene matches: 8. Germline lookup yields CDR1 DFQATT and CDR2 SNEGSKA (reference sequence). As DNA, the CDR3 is TGCAGTGCGGCCGGGGACAGCAACTACGAGCAGTACTTC. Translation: CSAAGDSNYEQYF.

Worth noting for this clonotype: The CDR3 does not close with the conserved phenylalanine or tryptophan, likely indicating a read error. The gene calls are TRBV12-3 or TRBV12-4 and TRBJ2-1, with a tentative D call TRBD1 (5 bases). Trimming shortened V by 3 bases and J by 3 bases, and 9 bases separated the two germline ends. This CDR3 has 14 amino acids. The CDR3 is CASSFREGYNEQFV. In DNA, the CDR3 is TGTGCCAGCAGTTTCAGGGAAGGCTACAATGAGCAGTTCGTC.

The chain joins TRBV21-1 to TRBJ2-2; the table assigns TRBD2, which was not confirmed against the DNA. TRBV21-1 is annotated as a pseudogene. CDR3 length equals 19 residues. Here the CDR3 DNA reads TGTGCCAGCAGCCCGGGGACTAGCGGGGGCCACACAAACACCGGGGAGCTGTTTTTT. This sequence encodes CASSPGTSGGHTNTGELFF.

The CDR3 region has the DNA TGCAGTGCTAGAGGTACAGGGGTGCATCTTTTGAACACTGAAGCTTTCTTT. Translation gives CSARGTGVHLLNTEAFF. This chain connects TRBV20-1 to TRBJ1-1, with 7 bases matching TRBD1. In germline, CDR1 is DFQATT, CDR2 SNEGSKA (reference sequence). Trimming took 1 base from V and 0 from J; bases not matched to a gene: 11. CDR3 length equals 17 residues.